This T cell receptor (beta chain) is drawn from a study of glioma-infiltrating T cells. General study findings and limits: Non-neoplastic patients had below-expected tissue-blood divergence, while all gliomas exceeded expectation. CDR3 overlap between tissue and blood was very small.

Using RNA template, CDR3s of TCR alpha and beta were amplified with iRepertoire arm-PCR. TCRdb independently ran MiXCR on the multiplex PCR reads; one entry per CDR3 protein. This table has 44,000 or so distinct CDR3 sequences, more than 20% appearing once. The CDR3 totals 15 residues. With 5 bases clipped from V and 6 bases from J, the junction kept 8 bases outside the gene matches. Per the germline V gene, CDR1 is SNHLY and CDR2 is FYNNEI. To note about this clonotype: What it binds is not known.

What was sequenced was glioma tissue, nonneoplastic brain tissue, or PBMCs (not recorded which). The chain carries TRBV2 and TRBJ2-3, with TRBD2 matching over 10 bases. This clonotype was obtained from a human donor with low-grade glioma or glioblastoma, undergoing nonglioma brain surgery, or in good health (not recorded which). The CDR3, as DNA: TGTGCCAGCAGTTATCTAGCGGGAGCCCCGGATACGCAGTATTTT. Amino acids: CASSYLAGAPDTQYF. Filled out from reference TRBV2 and TRBJ2-3, the complete variable domain reads EPEVTQTPSHQVTQMGQEVILRCVPISNHLYFYWYRQILGQKVEFLVSFYNNEISEKSEIFDDQFSVERPDGSNFTLKIRSTKLEDSAMYFCASSYLAGAPDTQYFGPGTRLTVL.